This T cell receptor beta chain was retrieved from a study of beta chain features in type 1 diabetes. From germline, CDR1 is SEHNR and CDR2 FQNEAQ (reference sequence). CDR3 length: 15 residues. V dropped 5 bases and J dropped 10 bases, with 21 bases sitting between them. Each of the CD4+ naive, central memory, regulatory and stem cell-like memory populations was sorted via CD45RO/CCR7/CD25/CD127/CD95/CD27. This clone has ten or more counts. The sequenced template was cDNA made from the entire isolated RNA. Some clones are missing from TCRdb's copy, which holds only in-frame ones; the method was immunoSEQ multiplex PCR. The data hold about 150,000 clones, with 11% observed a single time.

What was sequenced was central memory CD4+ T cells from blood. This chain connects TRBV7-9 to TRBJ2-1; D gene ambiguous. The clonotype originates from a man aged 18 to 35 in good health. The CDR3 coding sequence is TGTGCCAGCAGCCAAGAGCGAAGGACGTCCCCCGAGCAGTTCTTC. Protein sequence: CASSQERRTSPEQFF. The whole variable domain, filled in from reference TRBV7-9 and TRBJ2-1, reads DTGVSQNPRHKITKRGQNVTFRCDPISEHNRLYWYRQTLGQGPEFLTYFQNEAQLEKSRLLSDRFSAERPKGSFSTLEIQRTEQGDSAMYLCASSQERRTSPEQFFGPGTRLTVL.